These 9 T cell receptor beta chains came from one sample sequenced in a study of blood T cell repertoires in COVID-19. Sequencing was performed with immunoSEQ multiplex PCR; in TCRdb, only in-frame clones are kept and a portion is missing. Among 190,000 or so clones, around 87% were seen once, and the ten largest hold around 2.5%. Sequencing was done on a sample of peripheral blood. The receptors come from a man aged 40-50 years with active or convalescent COVID-19.

Many counts were recorded for this clone. This chain joins TRBV6-2 or TRBV6-3 and TRBJ1-4; TRBD1 is a possible D gene (6 bases). The CDR3 consists of 14 residues. Germline CDR1 is MNHEY and CDR2 is SVGEGT. The ends were cut back, 4 bases at V and 3 bases at J, with 9 bases in the middle. The CDR3 DNA reads as TGTGCCAGCAGTTTTAGGGGGTCTAATGAAAAACTGTTTTTT. Encoded protein: CASSFRGSNEKLFF.

CDR3 in DNA: TGTGCCAGCAGCTTAACCCCCCTCCAGGACACCGGGGAGCTGTTTTTT. It translates to CASSLTPLQDTGELFF. The V call is TRBV7-3, the J call TRBJ2-2; D is unclear. The ends were cut back, 0 bases at V and 3 bases at J, with 11 bases in the middle. Germline values: CDR1 SGHTA, CDR2 FQGTGA. The CDR3 contains 16 residues.

The rearrangement joins TRBV7-2 to TRBJ1-2; no definite D call. Germline assignment: CDR1 SGHTA and CDR2 FQGNSA. The CDR3 spans 11 residues. Trimming stripped 7 bases from V and 5 bases from J, with 8 bases between. CDR3 bases: TGTGCCAGCACCGTAATTTATGGCTACACCTTC. Its translation is CASTVIYGYTF.

The chain recombines TRBV29-1 with TRBJ2-1; 8 bases match TRBD2. V shed 4 bases, J shed 1 base, and the junction held 6 bases outside the gene matches. Germline V CDR1 and CDR2: SQVTM, ANQGSEA. The CDR3 length is 15 residues. The CDR3 reads CSVVGAGGSYNEQFF. CDR3 sequence (DNA): TGCAGCGTTGTCGGGGCGGGGGGATCCTACAATGAGCAGTTCTTC.

J is TRBJ1-4 and V is TRBV7-9; a possible D gene is TRBD1 (6 bases). Germline CDR1 reads SEHNR; CDR2 reads FQNEAQ (reference sequence). There are 15 residues in the CDR3. V shed 4 bases and J shed 4 bases, with 13 bases lying between them. CDR3 DNA: TGTGCCAGCAGCTCACCCGGGACACTTAATGAAAAACTGTTTTTT. Its translation is CASSSPGTLNEKLFF. The entire variable domain, with the rest obtained from reference TRBV7-9 and TRBJ1-4, is as follows: DTGVSQNPRHKITKRGQNVTFRCDPISEHNRLYWYRQTLGQGPEFLTYFQNEAQLEKSRLLSDRFSAERPKGSFSTLEIQRTEQGDSAMYLCASSSPGTLNEKLFFGSGTQLSVL.

V gene TRBV2 combines with J gene TRBJ1-6; 7 bases line up with TRBD1. With V trimmed by 5 bases and J by 6 bases, 7 bases remained unmatched. Germline CDR1 is SNHLY and CDR2 is FYNNEI. The CDR3 is 15 residues long. CDR3 protein: CASSTMDRSNSPLHF. CDR3 DNA sequence: TGTGCCAGCAGTACCATGGACAGGAGTAATTCACCCCTCCACTTT.

As DNA, the CDR3 is TGTGCCAGCAGGAATGACAGGGTCCGGGAAAATGAGCAGTTCTTC. This encodes CASRNDRVRENEQFF. The chain joins TRBV6-5 to TRBJ2-1, with TRBD1 matching over 7 bases. Per germline, CDR1 MNHEY and CDR2 SVGAGI. V shed 6 bases and J 7 bases; nucleotides not matched to a gene: 12. The CDR3 consists of 15 residues.

The V and J genes are TRBV30 and TRBJ2-7; 10 positions match TRBD2. Germline assignment: CDR1 GTSNPN and CDR2 SVGIG (reference sequence). The length of the CDR3 is 15 residues. V was pared by 3 bases and J by 0 bases, with 5 bases of the junction left unmatched. CDR3 amino acids: CAWRLAGGDSYEQYF. The CDR3 DNA follows: TGTGCCTGGAGGTTAGCGGGGGGTGACTCCTACGAGCAGTACTTC.

The chain joins TRBV30 to TRBJ2-7; 9 nucleotides align to TRBD1. CDR1 GTSNPN and CDR2 SVGIG come from the germline V gene (reference sequence). V lost 1 base to trimming and J lost 6 bases; unmatched junction nucleotides: 7. The CDR3 extends over 14 amino acids. The CDR3 loop reads CAWSAWGQGSEQYF. DNA for the CDR3: TGTGCCTGGAGTGCCTGGGGACAGGGTTCCGAGCAGTACTTC.